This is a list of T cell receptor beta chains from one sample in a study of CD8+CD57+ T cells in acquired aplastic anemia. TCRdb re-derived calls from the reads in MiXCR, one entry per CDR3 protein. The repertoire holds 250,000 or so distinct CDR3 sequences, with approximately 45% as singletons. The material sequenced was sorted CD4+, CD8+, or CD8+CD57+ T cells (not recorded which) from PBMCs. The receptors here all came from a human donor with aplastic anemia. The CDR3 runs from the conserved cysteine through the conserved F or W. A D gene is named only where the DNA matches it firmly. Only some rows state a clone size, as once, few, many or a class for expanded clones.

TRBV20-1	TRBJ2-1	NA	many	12	CSARSQGSEQFF	TGCAGTGCTAGATCCCAAGGGAGTGAGCAGTTCTTC
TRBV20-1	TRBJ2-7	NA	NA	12	CSAPGLSYEQYF	TGCAGTGCTCCGGGCCTCTCCTACGAGCAGTACTTC
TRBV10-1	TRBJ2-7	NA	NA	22	CASSPGQIWLHLRFGDSYEQYF	NA
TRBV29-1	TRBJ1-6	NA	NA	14	CSTNGPDRNSPLHF	TGCAGCACTAATGGGCCTGACCGAAATTCACCCCTCCACTTT
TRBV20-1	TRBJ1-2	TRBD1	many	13	CSARSDRVYGYTF	TGCAGTGCTAGATCGGACAGGGTCTATGGCTACACCTTC
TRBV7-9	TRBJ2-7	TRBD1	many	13	CASSFPTGNEQYF	TGTGCCAGCAGCTTCCCGACAGGGAACGAGCAGTACTTC
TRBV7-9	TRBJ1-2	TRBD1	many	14	CASSKDRDNYGYTF	TGTGCCAGCAGCAAAGACAGGGATAACTATGGCTACACCTTC
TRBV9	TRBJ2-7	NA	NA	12	CASSVEGNEQYF	TGTGCCAGCAGCGTAGAGGGGAACGAGCAGTACTTC
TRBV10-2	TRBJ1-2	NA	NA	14	CASSESIGSYGYTF	TGCGCCAGCAGTGAGTCAATAGGCAGTTATGGCTACACCTTC
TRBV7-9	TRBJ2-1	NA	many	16	CASSSADFISYNEQFF	TGTGCCAGCAGCTCCGCAGACTTTATTTCCTACAATGAGCAGTTCTTC
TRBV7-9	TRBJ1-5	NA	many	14	CASSLPGSHQPQHF	TGTGCCAGCAGCTTACCGGGGTCCCACCAGCCCCAGCATTTT
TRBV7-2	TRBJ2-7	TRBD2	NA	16	CASSQESGTSDYEQYF	TGTGCCAGCAGCCAAGAGTCTGGGACTAGCGACTACGAGCAGTACTTC
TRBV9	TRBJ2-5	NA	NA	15	CANSLSSLGSHDQYF	TGCGCCAACAGCTTATCCAGCCTCGGCTCCCACGACCAGTACTTC
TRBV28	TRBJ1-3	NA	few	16	CASSLGAQGTGNTIYF	TGTGCCAGCAGTTTAGGGGCCCAGGGAACTGGAAACACCATATATTTT
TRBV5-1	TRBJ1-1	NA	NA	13	CASSGDNSAEAFF	TGCGCCAGCAGCGGGGACAATTCGGCTGAAGCTTTCTTT
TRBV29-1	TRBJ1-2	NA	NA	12	CSVKGANYGYTF	TGCAGCGTTAAGGGGGCTAACTATGGCTACACCTTC
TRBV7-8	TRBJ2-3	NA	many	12	CASSHPGDTQYF	TGTGCCAGCAGCCATCCCGGGGATACGCAGTATTTT
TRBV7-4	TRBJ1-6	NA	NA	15	CASSLYREWDSPLHF	TGTGCCAGCAGCTTATACAGGGAATGGGATTCACCCCTCCACTTT
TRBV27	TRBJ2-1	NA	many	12	CASRTQINEQFF	TGTGCCAGCAGAACCCAGATCAATGAGCAGTTCTTC
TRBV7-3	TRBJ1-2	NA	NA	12	CASSLKGDGYTF	TGTGCCAGCAGCTTAAAGGGGGATGGCTACACCTTC
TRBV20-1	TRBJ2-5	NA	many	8	CSASPQYF	TGCAGTGCTAGCCCCCAGTACTTC
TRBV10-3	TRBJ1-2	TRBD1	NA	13	CAIIGQGSYGYTF	TGTGCCATCATCGGACAGGGCTCCTACGGCTACACCTTC
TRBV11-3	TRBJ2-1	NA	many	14	CASSPPGFGDEQFF	TGTGCCAGCAGTCCCCCGGGTTTCGGTGATGAGCAGTTCTTC
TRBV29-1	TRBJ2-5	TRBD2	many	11	CSVPERGGQYF	TGCAGCGTCCCCGAGCGGGGTGGCCAGTACTTC
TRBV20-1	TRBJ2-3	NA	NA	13	CSARVGNFDTQYF	TGCAGTGCTAGAGTCGGCAACTTCGATACGCAGTATTTT
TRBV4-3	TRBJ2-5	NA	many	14	CASSRRTDVGTQYF	TGCGCCAGCAGCCGGAGGACGGACGTGGGGACCCAGTACTTC
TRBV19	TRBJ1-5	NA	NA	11	CATSGRAYEHF	TGTGCCACGAGCGGGAGGGCCTACGAGCATTTT
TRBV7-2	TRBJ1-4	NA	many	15	CASSPGRRGDEKLFF	TGTGCCAGCAGCCCCGGCCGTCGGGGGGATGAAAAACTGTTTTTT
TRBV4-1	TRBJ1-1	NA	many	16	CASSQASKPLNAEAFF	TGCGCCAGCAGCCAAGCCTCCAAACCCTTGAACGCTGAAGCTTTCTTT
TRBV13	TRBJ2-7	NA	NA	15	CASSSRGGARNEQYF	TGTGCCAGCAGCTCCCGAGGGGGGGCTCGAAACGAGCAGTACTTC
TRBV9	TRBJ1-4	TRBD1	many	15	CASSVTGGTNEKLFF	TGTGCCAGCAGCGTGACAGGGGGGACTAATGAAAAACTGTTTTTT
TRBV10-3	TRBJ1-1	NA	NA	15	CAISATTDLNTEAFF	TGTGCCATCAGTGCAACGACAGACCTGAACACTGAAGCTTTCTTT
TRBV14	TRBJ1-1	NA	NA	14	CASSPRRHRVEAFF	TGTGCCAGCAGCCCACGTCGACATAGGGTCGAAGCTTTCTTT
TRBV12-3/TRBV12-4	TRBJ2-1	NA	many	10	CASSAGEQFF	TGTGCCAGCAGTGCAGGGGAGCAGTTCTTC
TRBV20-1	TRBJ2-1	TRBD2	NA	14	CSASIPGGANEQFF	TGCAGTGCATCCATCCCCGGGGGGGCTAATGAGCAGTTCTTC
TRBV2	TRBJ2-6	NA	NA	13	CASRGTGVNVLTF	TGTGCCAGCAGAGGGACCGGGGTCAACGTCCTGACTTTC
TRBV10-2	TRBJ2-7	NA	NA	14	CASSESRTSLQRYF	TGCGCCAGCAGTGAGTCGAGGACCTCGCTGCAGCGGTACTTC
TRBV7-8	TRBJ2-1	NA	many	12	CASSHRFREQFF	TGTGCCAGCAGCCATCGGTTCAGGGAGCAGTTCTTC
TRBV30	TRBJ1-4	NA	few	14	CAWSVSRVDEKLFF	TGTGCCTGGAGTGTTTCCAGGGTCGACGAAAAACTGTTTTTT
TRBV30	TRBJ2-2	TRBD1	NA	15	CAWTPTGFGAGELFF	TGTGCCTGGACCCCGACAGGGTTTGGGGCCGGGGAGCTGTTTTTT
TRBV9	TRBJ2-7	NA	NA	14	CASSVGTEFYEQYF	TGTGCCAGCAGCGTCGGAACGGAGTTCTACGAGCAGTACTTC
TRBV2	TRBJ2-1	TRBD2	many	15	CASTEQGLAGVEQFF	TGTGCCAGCACTGAACAGGGGCTAGCGGGGGTTGAGCAGTTCTTC
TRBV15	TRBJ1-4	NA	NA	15	CATSRVTDFNEKLFF	TGTGCCACCAGCAGAGTCACAGACTTTAATGAAAAACTGTTTTTT
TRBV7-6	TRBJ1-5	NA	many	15	CASSLGINSNQPQHF	TGTGCCAGCAGCTTAGGTATTAATAGCAATCAGCCCCAGCATTTT
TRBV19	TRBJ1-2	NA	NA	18	CASSVRTPRTQGNYGYTF	TGTGCCAGTAGTGTTAGAACCCCGAGGACTCAAGGCAACTATGGCTACACCTTC
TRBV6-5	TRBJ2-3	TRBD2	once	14	CASYGSGNTDTQYF	TGTGCCAGCTATGGGAGCGGGAACACAGATACGCAGTATTTT